The clone carrying this TCR beta chain was observed a handful of times. Per the authors' pipeline: Amplifying reference gene primers gave estimates of nucleated cell counts. Libraries were prepared by immunoSEQ multiplex PCR; TCRdb keeps only in-frame clonotypes and omits some of them. For V, J and clone size, that table is used; D and trimming come from the DNA. Of 60,000 to 85,000 clones listed, around 80% are singletons. This entry comes from a study of blood T cell repertoires in COVID-19. Whole-study context: COVID-19 samples, acute and convalescent, were from the United States, Italy and Spain.

V was pared by 4 bases and J by 7 bases, with 11 bases of the junction left unmatched. Germline V gene sequence: CDR1 LNHDA, CDR2 SQIVND (reference sequence). CDR3 length equals 16 residues. The material sequenced was peripheral blood. The receptor comes from a woman aged 55-70 years with acute or convalescent COVID-19. V gene TRBV19 combines with J gene TRBJ1-2, with 11 positions matching TRBD1. CDR3: CASSTGQGAHFGGYTF. The CDR3 nucleotides are TGTGCCAGTAGTACCGGACAGGGGGCGCATTTTGGTGGCTACACCTTC.